The rows below give T cell receptor beta chains drawn from one sample of a study of T cells in Graves' hyperthyroidism and ophthalmopathy. TCRdb ran MiXCR on the multiplex PCR reads and lists one entry per CDR3 protein. The table records under 250,000 distinct CDR3 sequences, roughly 22% of them present only once. Sequencing was carried out using blood. The source is a woman between 40 and 55 years old with Graves' ophthalmopathy. The CDR3 runs from the conserved cysteine through the conserved F or W. The D gene is left open where the match is weak. A row's size may be missing; if present it is once, few, many or a size class.

V: TRBV24-1; J: TRBJ2-5; D: TRBD1; size: .; DNA: TGTGCCGCGGGGACAGGGGTGCCAGAGACCCAGTACTTC; CDR3: CAAGTGVPETQYF
V: TRBV15; J: TRBJ2-5; D: .; size: .; DNA: TGTGCCACCAGCAGAGATAGGAACACCCAAGAGACCCAGTACTTC; CDR3: CATSRDRNTQETQYF
V: TRBV12-3/TRBV12-4; J: TRBJ2-5; D: TRBD1; size: few; DNA: TGTGCCAGCAGTTTCAGGACAGGGGGCGAGACCCAGTACTTC; CDR3: CASSFRTGGETQYF
V: TRBV28; J: TRBJ1-1; D: .; size: many; DNA: TGTGCCAGCAGTTTGTCCCAACCAGCTTTCTTT; CDR3: CASSLSQPAFF
V: TRBV28; J: TRBJ2-7; D: TRBD2; size: many; DNA: TGTGCCAGCAGTTTAGGACTAGCGGGAGATGGATACGAGCAGTACTTC; CDR3: CASSLGLAGDGYEQYF
V: TRBV2; J: TRBJ1-1; D: .; size: many; DNA: TGTGCCAGCACCCCGACAGGACCTGAAGCTTTCTTT; CDR3: CASTPTGPEAFF
V: TRBV20-1; J: TRBJ1-3; D: .; size: few; DNA: TGCAGTGCTACCCTGGACGGTTTCTCTGGAAACACCATATATTTT; CDR3: CSATLDGFSGNTIYF
V: TRBV2; J: TRBJ1-1; D: .; size: many; DNA: TGTGCCAGCAGTGAAGTCAACAGCTACACTGAAGCTTTCTTT; CDR3: CASSEVNSYTEAFF
V: TRBV2; J: TRBJ2-7; D: TRBD1; size: many; DNA: TGTGCCAGCAGACCTGAGGACAGGACCTACGAGCAGTACTTC; CDR3: CASRPEDRTYEQYF
V: TRBV28; J: TRBJ1-3; D: TRBD1; size: many; DNA: TGTGCCAGCAGTGGACAGGTACGCTCCTCTGGAAACACCATATATTTT; CDR3: CASSGQVRSSGNTIYF
V: TRBV12-3/TRBV12-4; J: TRBJ2-7; D: .; size: many; DNA: TGTGCCAGCACCCTCGGGGGTAGGAACGAGCAGTACTTC; CDR3: CASTLGGRNEQYF
V: TRBV11-2; J: TRBJ2-1; D: TRBD2; size: many; DNA: TGTGCCAGCAGCATTGGTGGGGGGGATGAGCAGTTCTTC; CDR3: CASSIGGGDEQFF
V: TRBV5-1; J: TRBJ2-3; D: .; size: many; DNA: TGCGCCAGCAGCTTTGAGGGCCTAACCCGGACAGATACGCAGTATTTT; CDR3: CASSFEGLTRTDTQYF
V: TRBV28; J: TRBJ1-1; D: .; size: many; DNA: TGTGCCAGCGATAGGGCTAGGACTGAAGCTTTCTTT; CDR3: CASDRARTEAFF
V: TRBV6-2/TRBV6-3; J: TRBJ2-5; D: .; size: .; DNA: TGTGCCAGCAGTTTTAGCCAGCAAGAGACCCAGTACTTC; CDR3: CASSFSQQETQYF
V: TRBV11-1; J: TRBJ2-7; D: TRBD2; size: .; DNA: TGTGCCAGCAGCTCAAACCTAGCGGGGAGCTCCTACGAGCAGTACTTC; CDR3: CASSSNLAGSSYEQYF
V: TRBV20-1; J: TRBJ2-5; D: .; size: many; DNA: TGCAGTGCCGGGCGGGACGCTCAAGAGACCCAGTACTTC; CDR3: CSAGRDAQETQYF
V: TRBV6-1; J: TRBJ1-1; D: .; size: many; DNA: TGTGCCAGCAGTGATACAGGGCCGGTGGTAGCTTTCTTT; CDR3: CASSDTGPVVAFF
V: TRBV7-6; J: TRBJ1-3; D: .; size: few; DNA: TGTGCCAGCAGCTTAATGTCGGGTTCTGGAAACACCATATATTTT; CDR3: CASSLMSGSGNTIYF
V: TRBV6-1; J: TRBJ1-5; D: .; size: many; DNA: TGTGCCAGCAGTGAAACCGGGGGCGATCAGCCCCAGCATTTT; CDR3: CASSETGGDQPQHF
V: TRBV7-9; J: TRBJ2-7; D: .; size: .; DNA: TGTGCCAGCAGCTTAGTGGGATATCAAGGAGACGAGCAGTACTTC; CDR3: CASSLVGYQGDEQYF
V: TRBV28; J: TRBJ2-2; D: .; size: once; DNA: TGTGCCAGCAGTCGGCAGGACTTGGGCAGCGGGGAGCTGTTTTTT; CDR3: CASSRQDLGSGELFF
V: TRBV11-2; J: TRBJ2-5; D: TRBD2; size: many; DNA: TGTGCCAGCAGCTCCGACTACATAGCGGGGCAAGAGACCCAGTACTTC; CDR3: CASSSDYIAGQETQYF
V: TRBV28; J: TRBJ2-5; D: .; size: many; DNA: TGTGCCAGCAGTTTGGCTAGTACCATAGAGACCCAGTACTTC; CDR3: CASSLASTIETQYF
V: TRBV27; J: TRBJ1-6; D: .; size: many; DNA: TGTGCCAGCAGTTTACGTGGGGGTTCGGGTTCACCCCTCCACTTT; CDR3: CASSLRGGSGSPLHF
V: TRBV15; J: TRBJ2-6; D: .; size: many; DNA: TGTGCCACCAGCAGAGGTCCCCCCGGGGCCAACGTCCTGACTTTC; CDR3: CATSRGPPGANVLTF
V: TRBV12-3/TRBV12-4; J: TRBJ1-1; D: .; size: many; DNA: TGTGCCAGCAATACCGGGGGAGGAAACACTGAAGCTTTCTTT; CDR3: CASNTGGGNTEAFF
V: TRBV19; J: TRBJ2-7; D: .; size: many; DNA: TGTGCCAGTTCATCGGGCTTAGTGTGGGAGCAGTACTTC; CDR3: CASSSGLVWEQYF
V: TRBV6-4; J: TRBJ2-7; D: .; size: .; DNA: TGTGCCAGCAACCCCCCGGGGCGGGACGAGCAGTACTTC; CDR3: CASNPPGRDEQYF
V: TRBV7-9; J: TRBJ2-7; D: TRBD2; size: many; DNA: TGTGCCAGCAGCTTAGGTAGCGGGAACCACGAGCAGTACTTC; CDR3: CASSLGSGNHEQYF
V: TRBV20-1; J: TRBJ2-5; D: .; size: few; DNA: TGCAGTGTGGTAGCCCAAGAGACCCAGTACTTC; CDR3: CSVVAQETQYF
V: TRBV12-3/TRBV12-4; J: TRBJ1-3; D: .; size: .; DNA: TGTGCCAGCAGTCCTCAGGGTCTTGGAAACACCATATATTTT; CDR3: CASSPQGLGNTIYF
V: TRBV28; J: TRBJ1-5; D: .; size: many; DNA: TGTGCCAGTACATCCAGGACTGGCAATCAGCCCCAGCATTTT; CDR3: CASTSRTGNQPQHF
V: TRBV15; J: TRBJ2-7; D: TRBD2; size: many; DNA: TGTGCCACCAGCCCTCGCCTGCCGGGGGGCGAGCAGTACTTC; CDR3: CATSPRLPGGEQYF
V: TRBV6-1; J: TRBJ2-7; D: .; size: many; DNA: TGTGCCAGCAGCCAAGCTCTAGGGGGCTACGAGCAGTACTTC; CDR3: CASSQALGGYEQYF
V: TRBV30; J: TRBJ1-1; D: TRBD1; size: many; DNA: TGTGCCTGGCAGGGACAGTCGAACACTGAAGCTTTCTTT; CDR3: CAWQGQSNTEAFF
V: TRBV29-1; J: TRBJ2-5; D: .; size: .; DNA: TGCAGCGTTGAAGATTCACGGGGAGGGACCCAGTACTTC; CDR3: CSVEDSRGGTQYF
V: TRBV20-1; J: TRBJ1-2; D: .; size: many; DNA: TGCAGTGCTAGCAAACAGGGTAACTATGGCTACACCTTC; CDR3: CSASKQGNYGYTF
V: TRBV7-8; J: TRBJ1-1; D: .; size: few; DNA: TGTGCCAGCAGCACACGAGGGTTAGGGTCTGGCACTGAAGCTTTCTTT; CDR3: CASSTRGLGSGTEAFF
V: TRBV6-1; J: TRBJ2-5; D: TRBD1; size: once; DNA: TGTGCCAGCAGACTGGACAGGGGAGGGGAGACCCAGTACTTC; CDR3: CASRLDRGGETQYF
V: TRBV6-1; J: TRBJ2-2; D: TRBD1; size: .; DNA: TGTGCCAGCACCAGGGACAGGGGGCGAGGGGAGCTGTTTTTT; CDR3: CASTRDRGRGELFF
V: TRBV4-1; J: TRBJ1-1; D: .; size: .; DNA: TGCGCCAGCAGAGTGAACACTGAAGCTTTCTTT; CDR3: CASRVNTEAFF
V: TRBV19; J: TRBJ2-7; D: TRBD1; size: .; DNA: TGTGCCAGTAGTATCGGGACAGGGGGATCCGAGCAGTACTTC; CDR3: CASSIGTGGSEQYF
V: TRBV28; J: TRBJ2-3; D: .; size: many; DNA: TGTGCCAGCACCACCCCCTTAGACGTAGATACGCAGTATTTT; CDR3: CASTTPLDVDTQYF
V: TRBV24-1; J: TRBJ1-5; D: .; size: many; DNA: TGTGCCACCAGTGATTCGGGAGATCAGCCCCAGCATTTT; CDR3: CATSDSGDQPQHF
V: TRBV12-3/TRBV12-4; J: TRBJ2-7; D: .; size: few; DNA: TGTGCCAGCAGGGCGGCAGGGGATTCCTACGAGCAGTACTTC; CDR3: CASRAAGDSYEQYF
V: TRBV28; J: TRBJ2-7; D: .; size: many; DNA: TGTGCCAGCACGGGGGACTTCCTGTCTCCCGGAAGTCAGTACTTC; CDR3: CASTGDFLSPGSQYF
V: TRBV11-2; J: TRBJ1-1; D: .; size: .; DNA: TGTGCCAGCAGCCCGGGGGGTAGGTGGGCTGAAGCTTTCTTT; CDR3: CASSPGGRWAEAFF
V: TRBV28; J: TRBJ1-5; D: .; size: .; DNA: TGTGCCAGCAGTTTAATCGGGGTGCGTCAGCCCCAGCATTTT; CDR3: CASSLIGVRQPQHF
V: TRBV27; J: TRBJ2-5; D: .; size: many; DNA: TGTGCCAGCAGACTCAGGGTGGGACGCCTTCAAGAGACCCAGTACTTC; CDR3: CASRLRVGRLQETQYF
V: TRBV3-1; J: TRBJ2-7; D: .; size: many; DNA: TGTGCCAGTGCTAAAGGGGCTGCCGACGAGCAGTACTTC; CDR3: CASAKGAADEQYF
V: TRBV10-2; J: TRBJ2-7; D: TRBD2; size: .; DNA: TGCGCCGGCAGTGATCCTACTAGCGGCCCTAGCCCCGAGCAGTACTTC; CDR3: CAGSDPTSGPSPEQYF
V: TRBV5-1; J: TRBJ2-7; D: .; size: many; DNA: TGCGCCAGCAGCGATCTGGGGGGCAGCGAGCAGTACTTC; CDR3: CASSDLGGSEQYF
V: TRBV6-2/TRBV6-3; J: TRBJ1-1; D: TRBD1; size: many; DNA: TGTGCCAGCAGTTACTCCGTGGGGGCAGGGGGCGGGGGCACTGAAGCTTTCTTT; CDR3: CASSYSVGAGGGGTEAFF
V: TRBV27; J: TRBJ2-7; D: .; size: many; DNA: TGTGCCAGCAGTTTGGACAGAGCGGGGAACTACGAGCAGTACTTC; CDR3: CASSLDRAGNYEQYF